These 27 T cell receptor beta chains share one sample of origin, sequenced in a study of read filtering for tumor transcriptome and immune sequencing. From roughly 0.4 ug of RNA, a library with molecular barcoded alpha/delta and beta/gamma adaptors was made. TCRdb reanalysed the reads using MiXCR and keeps one entry per CDR3 protein. The sample has around 140,000 distinct CDR3 sequences; less than 15% are singletons. The sample taken for sequencing was a population of CD138-negative cells sorted from bone marrow. The receptors stem from a donor at least 40 years old with multiple myeloma.

This clonotype was recorded many times. V is TRBV29-1 and J is TRBJ2-5, with 10 bases that match TRBD2. The CDR3 runs 16 residues. The junction had 13 bases not matched to a gene; V was cut back by 4 bases and J by 5 bases. Germline-derived CDR1 and CDR2 are SQVTM and ANQGSEA. The DNA for the CDR3 is TGCAGCGTTGGAAAGGGGCTAGCGGGAGCCGGGGAGACCCAGTACTTC. Residues: CSVGKGLAGAGETQYF.

This clonotype was seen many times. The chain couples TRBV29-1 to TRBJ2-3; D call uncertain. The V gene's germline CDR1 is SQVTM and CDR2 ANQGSEA. Trimming took off 8 bases at V and 0 bases at J, with 6 bases between the two ends. The CDR3 sequence is 11 residues long. For the CDR3, the DNA is TGCAGCTTTACTAGCACAGATACGCAGTATTTT. The encoded protein is CSFTSTDTQYF.

This clonotype came up many times. The chain carries TRBV12-3 or TRBV12-4 and TRBJ2-2; possibly TRBD1 or TRBD2 for D (5 bases each). V lost 9 bases to trimming and J lost 4 bases, with 12 bases between them. The CDR3 consists of 13 residues. The CDR3 DNA sequence: TGTGCCAGTACTAGGGGAATCACCGGGGAGCTGTTTTTT. This gives the protein CASTRGITGELFF.

This clonotype was recorded at least ten times. The chain combines TRBV7-2 with TRBJ2-1; 15 nucleotides line up with TRBD2. V shed 1 base, J shed 6 bases, and the junction held 10 bases outside the gene matches. The CDR3 totals 19 residues. Per the germline V gene, CDR1 is SGHTA and CDR2 is FQGNSA. The chain's CDR3 is CASSLVGGTSGRRGNEQFF. The CDR3 nucleotides read TGTGCCAGCAGCTTAGTAGGTGGGACTAGCGGGAGGCGGGGCAATGAGCAGTTCTTC.

Worth noting for this clonotype: Since a much larger clone is just one base distant, this may be a read error. The genes are TRBV7-8 and TRBJ2-3; 9 bases line up with TRBD2. This CDR3 is 15 amino acids long. Trimming at V came to 5 bases and at J to 5 bases, leaving 8 bases not matched to a gene. Per germline, CDR1 SGHVS and CDR2 FQNEAQ. In nucleotides, the CDR3 is TGTGCCAGCAGCAAGATAGCGGGAGTGATAGATACGCAGTATTTT. It is translated as CASSKIAGVIDTQYF. The full variable domain, rest sourced from reference TRBV7-8 and TRBJ2-3, is GAGVSQSPRYKVAKRGQDVALRCDPISGHVSLFWYQQALGQGPEFLTYFQNEAQLDKSGLPSDRFFAERPEGSVSTLKIQRTQQEDSAVYLCASSKIAGVIDTQYFGPGTRLTVL.

At least ten counts were recorded for this clonotype. The rearrangement uses TRBV5-1 and TRBJ1-1; possible D gene TRBD1, 5 bases. This CDR3 spans 15 amino acids. V lost 2 bases and J lost 4, with 15 bases in between. Looked up from germline, CDR1 is SGHRS and CDR2 is YFSETQ. CDR3 coding DNA: TGCGCCAGCAGCTTCTGGCAGGGCGTTTTCACTGAAGCTTTCTTT. It is translated as CASSFWQGVFTEAFF. The whole variable domain, filled in from reference TRBV5-1 and TRBJ1-1, reads KAGVTQTPRYLIKTRGQQVTLSCSPISGHRSVSWYQQTPGQGLQFLFEYFSETQRNKGNFPGRFSGRQFSNSRSEMNVSTLELGDSALYLCASSFWQGVFTEAFFGQGTRLTVV.

This clonotype appeared a few times. V is TRBV6-2 or TRBV6-3 and J is TRBJ2-5; D not resolved. Germline CDR1 MNHEY, CDR2 SVGEGT. CDR3 length: 12 amino acids. The germline V and J ends were trimmed by 6 bases and 5 bases, with 10 bases remaining between them. The CDR3, as DNA: TGTGCCAGCAGATCCTCAGACGAGACCCAGTACTTC. This gives the protein CASRSSDETQYF.

About this clonotype itself: This clone may be a read error of a much larger clone one base away. The rearrangement links TRBV24-1 to TRBJ2-5; 7 nucleotides match TRBD1. This CDR3 has 15 residues. Germline CDR1 reads KGHDR; CDR2 reads SFDVKD. This CDR3 reads CATSGASRGQVTQYF. The CDR3 DNA follows: TGTGCCACCAGTGGAGCATCGAGGGGGCAAGTGACCCAGTACTTC.

The chain carries TRBV7-9 and TRBJ2-5, with 9 bases fitting TRBD2. The CDR3 is 16 residues long. CDR1 and CDR2 (germline): SEHNR, FQNEAQ (reference sequence). V dropped 6 bases and J dropped 5; count of bases not matched to a gene: 13. CDR3 in amino acids: CASRPLAGSIGETQYF. The CDR3 nucleotides read TGTGCCAGCAGGCCCCTAGCGGGATCAATCGGGGAGACCCAGTACTTC.

At least ten counts were recorded for this clonotype. J is TRBJ2-1 and V is TRBV4-1, with D possibly being TRBD2 (5 bases). V lost 4 bases and J lost 0, with 22 bases in between. Germline CDR1 reads MGHRA; CDR2 reads YSYEKL. The CDR3 runs 19 residues. The CDR3 sequence: CASSRYSSSQMSSYNEQFF. CDR3 nucleotide sequence: TGCGCCAGCAGCCGGTACTCTAGCTCCCAGATGAGCTCCTACAATGAGCAGTTCTTC.

This clonotype was detected many times. The CDR3 region is CAWSMGRQNTEAFF. The CDR3 nucleotides read TGTGCCTGGAGTATGGGACGCCAGAACACTGAAGCTTTCTTT. V usage is TRBV30 and J usage is TRBJ1-1; maybe TRBD1 (5 bases). Trimming removed 2 bases at V and 1 base at J, with 11 bases between. The CDR3 consists of 14 residues. Germline V gives CDR1 GTSNPN, CDR2 SVGIG (reference sequence). Supplemented by reference TRBV30 and TRBJ1-1, the full variable domain reads SQTIHQWPATLVQPVGSPLSLECTVEGTSNPNLYWYRQAAGRGLQLLFYSVGIGQISSEVPQNLSASRPQDRQFILSSKKLLLSDSGFYLCAWSMGRQNTEAFFGQGTRLTVV.

This clonotype was seen at least ten times. The chain employs TRBV30 and TRBJ1-5; the D is unclear. V gave up 1 base and J gave up 0 bases, with 10 bases separating them. Germline CDR1 is GTSNPN and CDR2 is SVGIG (reference sequence). There are 15 residues in the CDR3. CDR3 sequence reads: CAWSEAGISNQPQHF. The CDR3 coding sequence is TGTGCCTGGAGTGAGGCGGGAATTAGCAATCAGCCCCAGCATTTT.

This clonotype occurred many times. The chain carries TRBV27 and TRBJ1-5; tentatively, D is TRBD1 (6 bases). This CDR3 contains 15 residues. V was pared by 8 bases and J by 3 bases, with 17 bases between. The germline gives CDR1 MNHEY, CDR2 SMNVEV (reference sequence). Here the CDR3 DNA reads TGTGCCAGCGCGACAGGTGAATGGTCCAATCAGCCCCAGCATTTT. Protein sequence: CASATGEWSNQPQHF.

This clonotype appeared many times. The V call is TRBV6-5, the J call TRBJ2-1; no firm D call. The ends were cut back, 5 bases at V and 0 bases at J, with 14 bases in the middle. The germline CDR1 and CDR2 sequences are MNHEY and SVGAGI. CDR3 length: 16 residues. The CDR3: CASSPDSSGSYNEQFF. DNA for the CDR3: TGTGCCAGCAGTCCTGACTCGTCCGGCTCCTACAATGAGCAGTTCTTC.

This clonotype was seen at least ten times. The V gene is TRBV20-1, the J gene TRBJ2-1; 15 bases are shared with TRBD2. The junction had 4 bases not matched to a gene; V was cut back by 5 bases and J by 8 bases. The germline CDR1 and CDR2 sequences are DFQATT and SNEGSKA (reference sequence). This CDR3 contains 14 residues. The CDR3 reads CSARTSGRGDEQFF. CDR3 nucleotides: TGCAGTGCTCGGACTAGCGGGAGGGGAGATGAGCAGTTCTTC.

Comments on this clonotype: One base away lies a much larger clone, so this may be a sequencing read error. The chain employs TRBV7-9 and TRBJ2-3; D is unresolved. CDR1 is SEHNR, CDR2 FQNEAQ, per germline (reference sequence). The length of the CDR3 is 15 residues. For the CDR3, the DNA is TGTGCCGGCAGCTCCGGTATGGGCGAGGCAGATACGCAGTATTTT. It is translated as CAGSSGMGEADTQYF.

This clonotype was observed at least ten times. V usage is TRBV4-3 and J usage is TRBJ2-1; 9 bases line up with TRBD2. The CDR3 has 17 residues. Germline CDR1 and CDR2: LGHNA and YSLEER. The ends lost 1 base at V and 15 bases at J; junction bases unmatched: 19. The CDR3: CASSQVSNSASGTRRFF. The CDR3, as DNA: TGCGCCAGCAGCCAAGTCTCTAACTCGGCTAGCGGGACTCGACGGTTCTTC.

As for this clonotype: This sequence is one base from a far larger clone and is likely a read error. This chain uses TRBV7-2 with TRBJ2-1; tentative D call: TRBD1 (6 bases). Germline CDR1 is SGHTA and CDR2 is FQGNSA. This CDR3 contains 16 residues. The CDR3 DNA reads TGTGCCAGCAGCTTAGCCATAACAGGGAAATACAAGGAGCAGTTCTTC. It translates to CASSLAITGKYKEQFF.

The chain employs TRBV19 and TRBJ2-1; 8 bases are shared with TRBD2. The junction had 10 bases not matched to a gene; V was cut back by 2 bases and J by 10 bases. Germline lookup yields CDR1 LNHDA and CDR2 SQIVND (reference sequence). This CDR3 is built from 15 residues. Here the CDR3 reads CASSITTSVGGEQFF. In DNA form, the CDR3 reads TGTGCCAGTAGTATAACGACTAGCGTTGGCGGCGAGCAGTTCTTC.

This clonotype was picked up many times. The chain employs TRBV9 and TRBJ1-5; tentative D call: TRBD1 (5 bases). Germline assignment: CDR1 SGDLS and CDR2 YYNGEE. V was clipped by 4 bases and J by 5 bases, with 19 bases between them. This CDR3 has 16 amino acids. The CDR3 protein is CASSLSPGPYDQPQHF. CDR3 bases: TGTGCCAGCAGCTTAAGCCCGGGACCGTACGATCAGCCCCAGCATTTT.

This clonotype was observed at least ten times. The chain combines TRBV5-1 with TRBJ1-1; D not certain. This CDR3 spans 13 amino acids. Germline loops: CDR1 SGHRS, CDR2 YFSETQ. The V end lost 6 bases, the J end lost 4 bases, and 13 bases lay between the germline ends. This CDR3 reads CASTERAGTEAFF. CDR3 nucleotide sequence: TGCGCCAGCACTGAAAGGGCGGGCACTGAAGCTTTCTTT.

This clonotype was seen a handful of times. The rearrangement links TRBV5-4 to TRBJ2-5; 7 bases line up with TRBD2. The J segment lost 4 bases and the V segment lost 2 bases, leaving 8 bases of the junction unmatched. Germline V gene sequence: CDR1 SGHNT, CDR2 YYREEE (reference sequence). This CDR3 is 15 amino acids long. The CDR3, as DNA: TGTGCCAGCAGCTTAGAACCTTCGGGGGGAGAGACCCAGTACTTC. This gives the protein CASSLEPSGGETQYF.

The rearrangement uses TRBV28 and TRBJ2-2; a possible D gene is TRBD1 (6 bases). Germline V CDR1 and CDR2: MDHEN, SYDVKM. The ends were cut back, 5 bases at V and 3 bases at J, with 13 bases in the middle. CDR3 length: 15 residues. The CDR3 region has the DNA TGTGCCAGCAGTCTTCAAGACAGGTACACCGGGGAGCTGTTTTTT. It translates to CASSLQDRYTGELFF.

This clonotype was observed a few times. Relative to the germline gene, one junction end is altered; a read error may explain this. V and J are TRBV11-2 and TRBJ2-1, with D perhaps given as TRBD1 or TRBD2 (5 bases each). Germline CDR1 SGHAT, CDR2 FQNNGV. The CDR3 is made up of 15 amino acids. Here the CDR3 reads CASSSRDDLYNEQFF. The CDR3 DNA is TGTGCCAGCAGCTCCCGGGACGACCTCTACAACGAGCAGTTCTTC.

This clonotype was detected a few times. The rearrangement uses TRBV4-3 and TRBJ1-1, with D uncertain. CDR3 size: 13 residues. Germline CDR1 LGHNA, CDR2 YSLEER. The V gene lost 0 bases and the J gene lost 7 bases, with 9 bases spanning the gap. CDR3 region: CASSQDGCREAFF. Here the CDR3 DNA reads TGCGCCAGCAGCCAAGACGGGTGCCGTGAAGCTTTCTTT.

Points on this clonotype: Compared with germline, one end of the junction differs, possibly owing to a read error. The chain uses TRBV20-1 and TRBJ2-1; perhaps TRBD2 as D (5 bases). CDR1 is DFQATT, CDR2 SNEGSKA, per germline (reference sequence). This CDR3 spans 17 amino acids. The CDR3 coding sequence is TGCAGTGCTAGCGGTCTAGCAAGGGATCACTCCCACAATGAGCAGTCCTTC. Residues: CSASGLARDHSHNEQSF.

This clonotype turned up a few times. The chain couples TRBV5-6 to TRBJ1-2; D is unclear. This CDR3 comprises 12 residues. V was cut by 0 bases and J by 5 bases, with 5 bases left in between. Germline V gives CDR1 SGHDT, CDR2 YYEEEE. The CDR3 DNA reads TGTGCCAGCAGCTTGGGGGGTTATGGCTACACCTTC. This translates into CASSLGGYGYTF.